The next 29 T cell receptor beta chains were all read from a single sample in a study of T cells after yellow fever vaccination. MiXCR, applied by TCRdb to the 5' RACE reads, yields one record per CDR3 protein. Here the sample spans more than 90,000 distinct CDR3 sequences, approximately 7.1% being singletons. Sample: CD4+ T cells sorted from PBMCs, taken roughly 45 days after the first yellow fever vaccination. Every receptor here comes from a man between 18 and 35 years old who received the YFV17D yellow fever vaccine.

This clonotype was recorded a few times. The chain links TRBV6-6 to TRBJ2-5, with D tentatively TRBD2 (5 bases). CDR3 length: 12 amino acids. Germline lookup yields CDR1 MNHNY and CDR2 SVGAGI (reference sequence). The V gene lost 4 bases and the J gene lost 3 bases, with 6 bases spanning the gap. The CDR3 loop reads CASSSGEETQYF. CDR3 nucleotides: TGTGCCAGCAGTTCCGGGGAAGAGACCCAGTACTTC.

This clonotype was detected ten times or more. The rearrangement uses TRBV5-1 and TRBJ2-2; TRBD1 might be the D (5 bases). Trimming left V 3 bases short and J 2 bases short, with 11 bases between. The CDR3 consists of 15 residues. CDR1 is SGHRS and CDR2 is YFSETQ in the germline V gene. Here the CDR3 reads CASSWMDTNTGELFF. CDR3 nucleotides: TGCGCCAGCAGCTGGATGGACACCAACACCGGGGAGCTGTTTTTT.

The sample holds many counts of this clonotype. The chain carries TRBV15 and TRBJ1-2, with 7 nucleotides matching TRBD1. CDR3 length: 14 amino acids. With 0 bases clipped from V and 5 bases from J, the junction kept 3 bases outside the gene matches. Germline lookup yields CDR1 LNHNV and CDR2 YYDKDF (reference sequence). The CDR3 protein is CATSRDPTGYGYTF. DNA of the CDR3: TGTGCCACCAGCAGAGATCCGACAGGGTATGGCTACACCTTC.

The table lists this clonotype with many counts. The chain combines TRBV10-3 with TRBJ2-2, with TRBD1 matching over 8 bases. This CDR3 spans 14 amino acids. The V gene's germline CDR1 is ENHRY and CDR2 SYGVKD. V lost 4 bases to trimming and J lost 4 bases; unmatched junction nucleotides: 2. For the CDR3, the DNA is TGTGCCATCAGTGGACAGGGGTCCACCGGGGAGCTGTTTTTT. It specifies CAISGQGSTGELFF.

This clonotype was seen repeatedly, ten times or more. The chain links TRBV7-3 to TRBJ2-5; 9 nucleotides agree with TRBD2. The germline V gene has CDR1 SGHTA and CDR2 FQGTGA. The CDR3 is 17 amino acids. The ends lost 3 bases at V and 3 bases at J; junction bases unmatched: 11. CDR3 DNA sequence: TGTGCCAGCAGCTTCTCAGCGGGGGGACGTCCGGAAGAGACCCAGTACTTC. This codes for CASSFSAGGRPEETQYF.

This clonotype appeared many times. The CDR3 protein is CASRVATGRSYEQYV. Written as DNA, the CDR3 is TGCGCCAGCCGAGTAGCAACAGGGCGATCCTACGAGCAGTACGTC. This chain links TRBV5-1 with TRBJ2-7, with a weak D call TRBD1 (6 bases). Germline V gene sequence: CDR1 SGHRS, CDR2 YFSETQ. CDR3 length: 15 amino acids. Trimming took off 7 bases at V and 1 base at J, with 18 bases between the two ends.

This chain connects TRBV18 to TRBJ2-7; 10 bases match TRBD2. The germline V gene has CDR1 KGHSH and CDR2 LQKENI. V gave up 2 bases and J gave up 2 bases; unmatched junction bases: 3. The CDR3 consists of 15 residues. The CDR3 nucleotides read TGTGCCAGCTCACCATATACTAGCGGGACCTACGAGCAGTACTTC. Translation: CASSPYTSGTYEQYF.

A few counts support this clonotype. V usage is TRBV20-1 and J usage is TRBJ2-3; 10 bases line up with TRBD2. CDR1 is DFQATT, CDR2 SNEGSKA, per germline (reference sequence). The CDR3 has 15 amino acids. Trimming removed 6 bases from V and 3 bases from J; junction bases left unmatched: 9. CDR3 amino acids: CSAPSGGGGTDTQYF. The CDR3 DNA sequence: TGCAGTGCCCCCAGCGGGGGGGGGGGGACAGATACGCAGTATTTT.

Many counts were recorded for this clonotype. In DNA, the CDR3 is TGTGCCAGCAGCCCTGGAGAGTACTACAATGAGCAGTTCTTC. It encodes CASSPGEYYNEQFF. The chain is built from TRBV7-3 and TRBJ2-1; D call uncertain. CDR1 SGHTA and CDR2 FQGTGA come from the germline V gene. Deletions cut 5 bases from V and 3 bases from J, with 11 bases between. This CDR3 is built from 14 residues.

This clonotype was found many times. The J gene is TRBJ2-7, the V gene TRBV20-1; the D gene is possibly TRBD1 (6 bases). This CDR3 is built from 13 residues. Germline loops: CDR1 DFQATT, CDR2 SNEGSKA (reference sequence). With 5 bases removed from V and 0 bases from J, the gap between germline ends came to 11 bases. CDR3 sequence: CSADGQLSYEQYF. The DNA for the CDR3 is TGCAGTGCTGACGGACAGCTCTCCTACGAGCAGTACTTC.

This clonotype occurred many times. V and J are TRBV20-1 and TRBJ2-3; TRBD1 or TRBD2 may be the D gene (5 bases each). In germline, CDR1 is DFQATT, CDR2 SNEGSKA (reference sequence). Trimming took off 6 bases at V and 0 bases at J, with 13 bases between the two ends. The CDR3 runs to 14 residues. DNA of the CDR3: TGCAGTGCCACCGGGACCCCAAGCACAGATACGCAGTATTTT. Its translation is CSATGTPSTDTQYF.

This clonotype was seen repeatedly, ten times or more. The rearrangement joins TRBV5-1 to TRBJ2-3; perhaps TRBD1 as D (6 bases). The CDR3 contains 13 residues. V was clipped by 3 bases and J by 5 bases, with 10 bases between them. Germline CDR1 SGHRS, CDR2 YFSETQ. CDR3 coding DNA: TGCGCCAGCAGCTCCGGACAGAAAGATACGCAGTATTTT. It translates to CASSSGQKDTQYF. Full variable domain (remainder filled in from reference TRBV5-1 and TRBJ2-3): KAGVTQTPRYLIKTRGQQVTLSCSPISGHRSVSWYQQTPGQGLQFLFEYFSETQRNKGNFPGRFSGRQFSNSRSEMNVSTLELGDSALYLCASSSGQKDTQYFGPGTRLTVL.

V and J are TRBV7-2 and TRBJ1-2; no firm D call. The CDR3 has 15 residues. Trimming took off 0 bases at V and 3 bases at J, with 11 bases between the two ends. The germline gives CDR1 SGHTA, CDR2 FQGNSA. CDR3 in DNA: TGTGCCAGCAGCTTAGCCCCACAGCCGTACTATGGCTACACCTTC. Amino acids: CASSLAPQPYYGYTF. The variable domain in full, completed from reference TRBV7-2 and TRBJ1-2, reads GAGVSQSPSNKVTEKGKDVELRCDPISGHTALYWYRQSLGQGLEFLIYFQGNSAPDKSGLPSDRFSAERTGGSVSTLTIQRTQQEDSAVYLCASSLAPQPYYGYTFGSGTRLTVV.

The chain has TRBV4-2 and TRBJ1-2; D gene unclear. The germline gives CDR1 LGHNA, CDR2 YNFKEQ. V lost 0 bases and J lost 4, with 9 bases in between. This CDR3 spans 14 amino acids. The CDR3 coding sequence is TGTGCCAGCAGCCAAGATAAGACACCCTATGGCTACACCTTC. Translating it yields CASSQDKTPYGYTF.

In the case of this clonotype: This may stem from a read error, because a much larger clone lies one nucleotide away. V gene TRBV10-3 combines with J gene TRBJ2-3, with D maybe TRBD1 (6 bases). Trimming cost V 7 bases and J 3 bases, with 23 bases left between them. Germline V gene lookup returns CDR1 ENHRY and CDR2 SYGVKD. The CDR3 is 17 amino acids. CDR3 nucleotide sequence: TGTGCCATCAAATCGTCCCGGGACACGGCGCCAACAGATACGCAGTATTTT. It encodes CAIKSSRDTAPTDTQYF.

This clonotype was observed many times. The chain recombines TRBV18 with TRBJ2-7; 8 bases map to TRBD2. After removal of 3 bases from V and 3 bases from J, the junction contained 1 base not matched to a gene. The CDR3 sequence is 13 residues long. Germline lookup yields CDR1 KGHSH and CDR2 LQKENI. The CDR3: CASSPGTSYEQYF. The CDR3 nucleotides are TGTGCCAGCTCACCCGGGACTAGCTACGAGCAGTACTTC.

The chain employs TRBV27 and TRBJ2-7; a weak D match, TRBD2 (5 bases). Between the trimmed V and J ends, which lost 3 bases and 2 bases, there was a span of 11 bases. The CDR3 is 14 residues long. Germline V gene sequence: CDR1 MNHEY, CDR2 SMNVEV (reference sequence). The CDR3 bases are TGTGCCAGCAGTTTCAGAGGGCAAGCCTACGAGCAGTACTTC. Its translation is CASSFRGQAYEQYF.

This clonotype was seen many times. As DNA, the CDR3 is TGCGCCAGCAGCCCTCCTACGAGGGGAAGGCGGCAGTACGTC. This gives the protein CASSPPTRGRRQYV. The chain is built from TRBV4-3 and TRBJ2-7, with D tentatively TRBD1 or TRBD2 (5 bases each). Germline V CDR1 and CDR2: LGHNA, YSLEER. The CDR3 spans 14 residues. Trimming stripped 4 bases from V and 9 bases from J, with 19 bases between.

The sample holds many counts of this clonotype. The V and J genes are TRBV11-2 and TRBJ1-5; tentatively, D is TRBD1 (6 bases). Germline CDR1 reads SGHAT; CDR2 reads FQNNGV. The CDR3 runs 18 residues. The V end lost 1 base, the J end lost 0 bases, and 16 bases lay between the germline ends. The CDR3 nucleotides are TGTGCCAGCAGCTTAGTGGGGGGGGCTGGGTCTAGCAATCAGCCCCAGCATTTT. Translated, it gives CASSLVGGAGSSNQPQHF. Full variable domain (outside the CDR3, taken from reference TRBV11-2 and TRBJ1-5): EAGVAQSPRYKIIEKRQSVAFWCNPISGHATLYWYQQILGQGPKLLIQFQNNGVVDDSQLPKDRFSAERLKGVDSTLKIQPAKLEDSAVYLCASSLVGGAGSSNQPQHFGDGTRLSIL.

The table lists this clonotype with many counts. V usage is TRBV5-6 and J usage is TRBJ2-7, with unresolved D. The CDR3 extends over 13 amino acids. Germline V gene lookup returns CDR1 SGHDT and CDR2 YYEEEE. The V end lost 1 base, the J end lost 8 bases, and 13 bases lay between the germline ends. The CDR3 sequence is CASSLLAGGKQYV. The CDR3 DNA sequence: TGTGCCAGCAGCTTGCTGGCAGGCGGTAAGCAGTACGTC.

In this sample, this clonotype turned up many times. V usage is TRBV5-5 and J usage is TRBJ1-5; D possibly corresponds to TRBD1 (6 bases). Trimming left V 2 bases short and J 0 bases short, with 12 bases between. The CDR3 covers 16 residues. CDR1 and CDR2 (germline): SGHKS, YYEKEE (reference sequence). CDR3: CASSLRGWNSNQPQHF. The CDR3, as DNA: TGTGCCAGCAGCTTAAGGGGGTGGAATAGCAATCAGCCCCAGCATTTT.

The V call is TRBV6-5, the J call TRBJ2-7, with TRBD1 matching 8 bases. Germline assignment: CDR1 MNHEY and CDR2 SVGAGI. V was clipped by 5 bases and J by 2 bases; unmatched bases: 5. The CDR3 extends over 14 amino acids. The CDR3 nucleotides read TGTGCCAGCAGTCCGGGACAGGCGCCCTACGAGCAGTACGTC. Its translation is CASSPGQAPYEQYV.

This clonotype was seen many times. The CDR3 reads CASKVDAHNEKLFF. Here the CDR3 DNA reads TGTGCCAGCAAAGTGGATGCCCATAATGAAAAACTGTTTTTT. The chain is built from TRBV12-3 or TRBV12-4 and TRBJ1-4; no clear D gene. Trimming left V 7 bases short and J 4 bases short, with 13 bases between. The CDR3 runs to 14 residues.

This clonotype has only a few counts. The chain has TRBV5-5 and TRBJ1-1, with TRBD1 matching over 8 bases. The germline V gene encodes CDR1 SGHKS and CDR2 YYEKEE (reference sequence). J was trimmed by 0 bases and V by 4 bases; bases with no gene match: 11. The CDR3 sequence is 17 residues long. Here the CDR3 reads CASSPDGQGSMNTEAFF. The CDR3 DNA reads as TGTGCCAGCAGCCCCGATGGACAGGGAAGCATGAACACTGAAGCTTTCTTT.

The sample holds many counts of this clonotype. CDR3 sequence: CASTWGGRETQYF. CDR3 sequence (DNA): TGCGCCAGCACATGGGGAGGAAGGGAGACCCAGTACTTC. The rearrangement joins TRBV5-1 to TRBJ2-5; D might be TRBD2 (6 bases). The CDR3 is made up of 13 amino acids. V was clipped by 6 bases and J by 5 bases, with 14 bases between them. Per the germline V gene, CDR1 is SGHRS and CDR2 is YFSETQ.

This clonotype was seen many times. The gene calls are TRBV7-9 and TRBJ2-3; D gene ambiguous. The CDR3 length is 14 residues. CDR1 is SEHNR and CDR2 is FQNEAQ in the germline V gene (reference sequence). V dropped 2 bases and J dropped 4 bases, with 10 bases sitting between them. CDR3 region: CASSLLRISDTQYF. The CDR3 nucleotides are TGTGCCAGCAGCTTACTGAGGATTTCAGATACGCAGTATTTT.

This clonotype was seen at least ten times. The V and J genes are TRBV12-3 or TRBV12-4 and TRBJ2-3, with TRBD1 identical over 8 bases. V was clipped by 3 bases and J by 1 base; unmatched bases: 6. The CDR3 is made up of 16 amino acids. The CDR3 here is CASSFLTGGRTDTQYF. The DNA for the CDR3 is TGTGCCAGCAGTTTCCTTACAGGGGGTCGCACAGATACGCAGTATTTT.

The table lists this clonotype with many counts. The chain uses TRBV12-3 or TRBV12-4 and TRBJ2-7; D could derive from TRBD1 or TRBD2 (5 bases each). V lost 2 bases and J lost 5, with 13 bases in between. CDR3 size: 14 residues. CDR3 in DNA: TGTGCCAGCAGTTTATATGGGGGAGTCCACGAGCAGTACTTC. Translated: CASSLYGGVHEQYF.

The sample holds many counts of this clonotype. The V call is TRBV18, the J call TRBJ2-5; 9 nucleotides agree with TRBD1. The length of the CDR3 is 15 residues. CDR1 and CDR2 (germline): KGHSH, LQKENI. After removal of 4 bases from V and 3 bases from J, the junction contained 6 bases not matched to a gene. CDR3 residues: CASSRRTGEEETQYF. The CDR3 DNA sequence: TGTGCCAGCTCACGTCGGACAGGGGAGGAAGAGACCCAGTACTTC.